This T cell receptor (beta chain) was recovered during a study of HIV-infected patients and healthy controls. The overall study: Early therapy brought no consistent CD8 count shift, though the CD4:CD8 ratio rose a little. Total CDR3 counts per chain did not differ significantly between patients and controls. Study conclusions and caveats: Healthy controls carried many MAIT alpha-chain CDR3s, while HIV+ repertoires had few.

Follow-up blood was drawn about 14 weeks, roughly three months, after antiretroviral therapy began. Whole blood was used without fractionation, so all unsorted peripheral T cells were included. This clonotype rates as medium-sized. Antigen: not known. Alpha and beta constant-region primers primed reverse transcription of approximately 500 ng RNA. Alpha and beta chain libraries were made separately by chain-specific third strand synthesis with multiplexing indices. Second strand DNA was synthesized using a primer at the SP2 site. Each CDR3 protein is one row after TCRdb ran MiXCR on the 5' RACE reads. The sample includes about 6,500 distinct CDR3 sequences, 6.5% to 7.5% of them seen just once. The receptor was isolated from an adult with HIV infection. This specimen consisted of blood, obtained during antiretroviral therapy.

CDR3 DNA sequence: TGTGCCAGCAGAAGCGGACTAGCGGTTGCTGGACAAGAGACCCAGTACTTC. Translating gives CASRSGLAVAGQETQYF. The chain recombines TRBV6-5 with TRBJ2-5, with 10 bases matching TRBD2. CDR3 length: 17 amino acids. From germline, CDR1 is MNHEY and CDR2 SVGAGI. The J segment lost 2 bases and the V segment lost 6 bases, leaving 12 bases of the junction unmatched.